What follows are 6 T cell receptor beta chains derived from one specimen sequenced in a study of CD8 T cells in Susac syndrome. An amount of RNA that ranged from about 0.45 to 1 ug was reverse transcribed with random hexamers. MiXCR, run by TCRdb on the immunoSEQ multiplex PCR reads, gives a single entry per CDR3 protein. The sample lists about 300,000 distinct CDR3 sequences, roughly 85% occurring once. The source material was CD8+ T cells from PBMCs. These receptors were taken from a human donor with multiple sclerosis.

This sequence joins TRBV7-8 and TRBJ1-1; D is unclear. Between the trimmed V and J ends, which lost 5 bases and 4 bases, there was a span of 14 bases. Germline CDR1 reads SGHVS; CDR2 reads FQNEAQ. The CDR3 length is 14 residues. CDR3 sequence (DNA): TGTGCCAGCAGCCCGTCGCGGACGGTCACTGAAGCTTTCTTT. Translation gives CASSPSRTVTEAFF.

V gene TRBV4-1 combines with J gene TRBJ1-1; the match to TRBD1 covers 10 bases. The CDR3 spans 15 residues. The V segment lost 1 base and the J segment 4 bases; nucleotides outside the gene matches: 3. Germline V gene data show CDR1 as MGHRA and CDR2 as YSYEKL. The CDR3 sequence is CASSQVRTGGTEAFF. DNA of the CDR3: TGCGCCAGCAGCCAAGTCCGGACAGGGGGCACTGAAGCTTTCTTT.

V and J are TRBV28 and TRBJ2-5; 8 positions match TRBD2. Trimming removed 0 bases from V and 3 bases from J; junction bases left unmatched: 12. In germline, CDR1 is MDHEN, CDR2 SYDVKM. CDR3 length: 18 amino acids. The CDR3 protein is CASSLCRRRGEPEETQYF. The CDR3 coding sequence is TGTGCCAGCAGTTTATGCCGGAGGCGGGGGGAACCTGAAGAGACCCAGTACTTC.

This clonotype was recorded once. V and J are TRBV29-1 and TRBJ2-1; D is ambiguous. CDR3 length: 14 amino acids. CDR1 is SQVTM and CDR2 is ANQGSEA in the germline V gene. V lost 4 bases and J lost 4, with 14 bases in between. The CDR3 coding sequence is TGCAGCGTTGCCCCGCGTTCTTCTTACAATGAGCAGTTCTTC. Translated, it gives CSVAPRSSYNEQFF.

The rearrangement joins TRBV27 to TRBJ2-7, with D hard to call. The CDR3 covers 13 residues. Trimming stripped 2 bases from V and 4 bases from J, with 9 bases between. CDR1 and CDR2 from the germline V gene are MNHEY and SMNVEV (reference sequence). This chain's CDR3 is CASSLQAKYEQYF. The CDR3 coding sequence is TGTGCCAGCAGTTTACAAGCGAAATACGAGCAGTACTTC.

The chain is built from TRBV13 and TRBJ2-1, with D possibly TRBD2 on 6 matching bases. CDR3 length: 15 residues. Germline V gene data show CDR1 as PRHDT and CDR2 as FYEKMQ (reference sequence). Trimming took 4 bases from V and 0 from J, leaving 10 bases between them. The CDR3 protein is CASSSGTFSYNEQFF. CDR3 nucleotides: TGTGCCAGCAGCTCCGGGACTTTCTCCTACAATGAGCAGTTCTTC.